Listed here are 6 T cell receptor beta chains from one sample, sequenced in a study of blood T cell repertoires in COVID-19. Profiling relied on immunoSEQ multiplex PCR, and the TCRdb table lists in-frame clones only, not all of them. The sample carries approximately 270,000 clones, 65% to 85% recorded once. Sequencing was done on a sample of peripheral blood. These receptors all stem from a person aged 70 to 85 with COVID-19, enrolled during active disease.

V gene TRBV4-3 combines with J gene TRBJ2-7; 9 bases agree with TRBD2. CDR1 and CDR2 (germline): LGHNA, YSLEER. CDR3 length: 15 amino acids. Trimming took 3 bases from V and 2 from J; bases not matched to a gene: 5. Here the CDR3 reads CASSQQLAGTYEQYF. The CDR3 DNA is TGCGCCAGCAGCCAGCAACTAGCGGGCACCTACGAGCAGTACTTC.

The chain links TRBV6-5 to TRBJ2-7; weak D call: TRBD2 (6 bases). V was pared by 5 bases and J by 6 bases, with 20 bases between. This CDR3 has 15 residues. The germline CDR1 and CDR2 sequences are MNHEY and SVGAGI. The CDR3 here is CASSRGLSSLFEQYF. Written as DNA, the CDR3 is TGTGCCAGCAGTCGGGGACTCTCCTCCCTATTCGAGCAGTACTTC.

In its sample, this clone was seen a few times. CDR3 sequence reads: CASRVEANSPLHF. CDR3 bases: TGTGCCAGCAGGGTGGAGGCCAATTCACCCCTCCACTTT. This chain uses TRBV12-3 or TRBV12-4 with TRBJ1-6; D unresolved. CDR3 length: 13 residues. V lost 6 bases, J lost 7 bases, and 10 bases lay in between.

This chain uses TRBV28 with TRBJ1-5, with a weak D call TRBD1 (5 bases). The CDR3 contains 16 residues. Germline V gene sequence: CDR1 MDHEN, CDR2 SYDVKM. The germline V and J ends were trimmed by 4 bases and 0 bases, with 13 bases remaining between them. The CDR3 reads CASSWRGGVSNQPQHF. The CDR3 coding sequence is TGTGCCAGCAGTTGGAGGGGTGGGGTTAGCAATCAGCCCCAGCATTTT. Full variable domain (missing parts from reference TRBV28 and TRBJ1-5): DVKVTQSSRYLVKRTGEKVFLECVQDMDHENMFWYRQDPGLGLRLIYFSYDVKMKEKGDIPEGYSVSREKKERFSLILESASTNQTSMYLCASSWRGGVSNQPQHFGDGTRLSIL.

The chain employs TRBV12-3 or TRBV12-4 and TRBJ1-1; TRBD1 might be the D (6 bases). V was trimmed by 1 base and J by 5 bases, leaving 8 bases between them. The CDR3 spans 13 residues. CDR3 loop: CASSLVQGTEAFF. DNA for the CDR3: TGTGCCAGCAGTTTAGTTCAGGGGACTGAAGCTTTCTTT.

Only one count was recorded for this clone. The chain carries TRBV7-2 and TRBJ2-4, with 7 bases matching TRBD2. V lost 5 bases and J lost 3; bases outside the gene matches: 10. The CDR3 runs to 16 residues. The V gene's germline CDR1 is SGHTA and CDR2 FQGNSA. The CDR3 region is CASSKKEGGSKNIQYF. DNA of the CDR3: TGTGCCAGCAGCAAAAAGGAGGGAGGGAGCAAAAACATTCAGTACTTC. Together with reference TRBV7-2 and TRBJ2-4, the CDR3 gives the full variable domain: GAGVSQSPSNKVTEKGKDVELRCDPISGHTALYWYRQSLGQGLEFLIYFQGNSAPDKSGLPSDRFSAERTGGSVSTLTIQRTQQEDSAVYLCASSKKEGGSKNIQYFGAGTRLSVL.